The 2 T cell receptor beta chains below were found in one sample sequenced in a study of blood T cells in healthy people across ages. Through a sample-barcoded 5' primer and a J-beta primer mix, a second PCR was run for roughly 6 to 12 cycles. TCRdb called the 5' RACE reads again in MiXCR, with one record for every CDR3 protein. The data contain fewer than 1.5 million distinct CDR3 sequences, about 43% of them singletons. The sequenced material came from blood. The origin of the receptors is a young woman in good health.

This rearrangement joins TRBV4-1 to TRBJ2-7, with 9 nucleotides matching TRBD1. The CDR3 has 16 residues. V shed 3 bases, J shed 0 bases, and the junction held 6 bases outside the gene matches. CDR1 and CDR2 (germline): MGHRA, YSYEKL. As DNA, the CDR3 is TGCGCCAGCAGCCATCCCCGGGACAGGGACTCCTACGAGCAGTACTTC. Translation gives CASSHPRDRDSYEQYF.

Regarding this clonotype: This may be a read error, as it is one base from a much larger clone. The chain is built from TRBV25-1 and TRBJ2-1; D gene unclear. Germline assignment: CDR1 MGHDK and CDR2 SYGVNS. CDR3 length: 16 residues. The CDR3 sequence is CAGSDPTPLRYNEQFF. DNA for the CDR3: TGTGCCGGCAGTGACCCCACACCCCTTAGGTACAATGAGCAGTTCTTC.